The 7 T cell receptor beta chains in this list originate from one sample, sequenced in a study of glioma-infiltrating T cells. Using RNA template, CDR3s of TCR alpha and beta were amplified with iRepertoire arm-PCR. TCRdb independently ran MiXCR on the multiplex PCR reads; one entry per CDR3 protein. The profile shows 84,000 or so distinct CDR3 sequences, about 23% of them singletons. Sequences were obtained from glioma tissue, nonneoplastic brain tissue, or PBMCs (not recorded which). The receptors shown here come from a human donor with low-grade glioma or glioblastoma, undergoing nonglioma brain surgery, or in good health (not recorded which).

This sequence joins TRBV12-3 or TRBV12-4 and TRBJ2-1, with TRBD2 matching over 10 bases. Trimming at V came to 2 bases and at J to 2 bases, leaving 12 bases not matched to a gene. CDR3 length: 19 residues. CDR3 sequence (DNA): TGTGCCAGCAGTTTAAGTCGATTTAGCGGGAGGAACACCTACAATGAGCAGTTCTTC. Residues: CASSLSRFSGRNTYNEQFF.

This clonotype showed up just a few times. This rearrangement joins TRBV5-1 to TRBJ2-5, with D maybe TRBD1 (5 bases). Per the germline V gene, CDR1 is SGHRS and CDR2 is YFSETQ. V lost 1 base and J 5 bases, leaving 9 bases between the germline ends. This CDR3 spans 13 amino acids. The CDR3 DNA follows: TGCGCCAGCAGCTTGTCGACAGAGGAGACCCAGTACTTC. Translation gives CASSLSTEETQYF. Full variable domain (rest looked up from reference TRBV5-1 and TRBJ2-5): KAGVTQTPRYLIKTRGQQVTLSCSPISGHRSVSWYQQTPGQGLQFLFEYFSETQRNKGNFPGRFSGRQFSNSRSEMNVSTLELGDSALYLCASSLSTEETQYFGPGTRLLVL.

This clonotype showed up many times. The rearrangement links TRBV7-9 to TRBJ2-5, with D maybe TRBD1 (6 bases). Germline CDR1 reads SEHNR; CDR2 reads FQNEAQ (reference sequence). Trimming removed 5 bases at V and 2 bases at J, with 12 bases between. This CDR3 spans 14 amino acids. DNA for the CDR3: TGTGCCAGCAGCATCCCAGACAGGCAAGAGACCCAGTACTTC. This translates into CASSIPDRQETQYF.

This clonotype was seen many times. The rearrangement links TRBV6-6 to TRBJ1-1; D unresolved. Trimming cost V 2 bases and J 0 bases, with 7 bases left between them. The V gene's germline CDR1 is MNHNY and CDR2 SVGAGI (reference sequence). This CDR3 has 14 amino acids. CDR3 nucleotide sequence: TGTGCCAGCAGTTACCGGTTCATGAACACTGAAGCTTTCTTT. It yields the protein CASSYRFMNTEAFF.

The sample holds one count of this clonotype. A much larger clone lies one base from this, so it may be a read error. The V and J genes are TRBV11-2 and TRBJ1-5; no definite D call. CDR1 is SGHAT and CDR2 is FQNNGV in the germline V gene. V was trimmed by 3 bases and J by 7 bases, leaving 10 bases between them. The CDR3 has 13 amino acids. CDR3 sequence: CASSFNMEQPQHF. DNA of the CDR3: TGTGCCAGCAGCTTCAACATGGAGCAGCCCCAGCATTTT.

Notes on this clonotype: With a much larger clone just one base away, this may be a read error. The gene calls are TRBV4-1 and TRBJ1-2; possible D gene TRBD1, 6 bases. CDR3 size: 15 residues. CDR1 MGHRA and CDR2 YSYEKL come from the germline V gene. CDR3 in amino acids: CASSLTGQLNYDYTF. The DNA for the CDR3 is TGCGCCAGCAGCCTAACGGGACAACTCAACTATGACTACACCTTC.

This clonotype was observed many times. V gene TRBV5-1 combines with J gene TRBJ2-3; 9 bases map to TRBD2. This CDR3 is built from 16 residues. The germline gives CDR1 SGHRS, CDR2 YFSETQ. J was trimmed by 0 bases and V by 7 bases; bases with no gene match: 9. This CDR3 reads CASATTSGSSTDTQYF. CDR3 bases: TGCGCCAGCGCGACGACTAGCGGCTCTAGCACAGATACGCAGTATTTT.